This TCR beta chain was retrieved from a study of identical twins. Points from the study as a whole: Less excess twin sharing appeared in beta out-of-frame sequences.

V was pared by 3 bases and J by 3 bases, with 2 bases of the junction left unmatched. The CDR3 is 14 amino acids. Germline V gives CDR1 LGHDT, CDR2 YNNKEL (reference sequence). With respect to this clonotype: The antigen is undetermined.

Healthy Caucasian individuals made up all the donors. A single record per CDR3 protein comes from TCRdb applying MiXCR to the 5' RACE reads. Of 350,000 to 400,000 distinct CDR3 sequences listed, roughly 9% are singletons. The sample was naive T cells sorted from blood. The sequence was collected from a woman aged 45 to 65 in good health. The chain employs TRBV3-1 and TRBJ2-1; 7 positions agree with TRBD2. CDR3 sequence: CASSHGDYYNEQFF. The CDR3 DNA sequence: TGTGCCAGCAGCCATGGGGACTACTACAATGAGCAGTTCTTC.